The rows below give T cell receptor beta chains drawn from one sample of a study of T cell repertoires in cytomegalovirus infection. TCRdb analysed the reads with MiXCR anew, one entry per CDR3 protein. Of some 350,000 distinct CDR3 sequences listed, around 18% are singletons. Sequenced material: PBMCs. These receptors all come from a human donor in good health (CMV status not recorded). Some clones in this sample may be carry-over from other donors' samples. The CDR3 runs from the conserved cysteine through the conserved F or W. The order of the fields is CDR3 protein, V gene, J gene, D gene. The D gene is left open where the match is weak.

cdr3_aa: CASSPDPSTEAFF
v_call: TRBV7-2
j_call: TRBJ1-1
d_call: .

cdr3_aa: CASSFGGALGADTQYF
v_call: TRBV5-1
j_call: TRBJ2-3
d_call: .

cdr3_aa: CASAPLPDAEQYF
v_call: TRBV12-5
j_call: TRBJ2-7
d_call: .

cdr3_aa: CASSLYPRTGGYMNTEAFF
v_call: TRBV7-2
j_call: TRBJ1-1
d_call: TRBD1

cdr3_aa: CASSLTSRDTQYF
v_call: TRBV19
j_call: TRBJ2-3
d_call: .

cdr3_aa: CASSFQGVQNSPLHF
v_call: TRBV7-2
j_call: TRBJ1-6
d_call: .

cdr3_aa: CASTPWGRAGYTF
v_call: TRBV2
j_call: TRBJ1-2
d_call: .

cdr3_aa: CASSLGLAGVFHETQYF
v_call: TRBV7-2
j_call: TRBJ2-5
d_call: TRBD2

cdr3_aa: CASSPLWGGDTQYF
v_call: TRBV7-2
j_call: TRBJ2-3
d_call: .

cdr3_aa: CASIRGRQGKIGELFF
v_call: TRBV7-8
j_call: TRBJ2-2
d_call: .

cdr3_aa: CASSQESGKPEAFF
v_call: TRBV4-2
j_call: TRBJ1-1
d_call: .

cdr3_aa: CASSSYIGLETQYF
v_call: TRBV6-5
j_call: TRBJ2-5
d_call: .

cdr3_aa: CASSFAISDEQFF
v_call: TRBV5-5
j_call: TRBJ2-1
d_call: .

cdr3_aa: CSARALAVDTGELFF
v_call: TRBV20-1
j_call: TRBJ2-2
d_call: TRBD2

cdr3_aa: CATSREPPGGHYNSPLHF
v_call: TRBV15
j_call: TRBJ1-6
d_call: .

cdr3_aa: CASTPRESSYEQYF
v_call: TRBV7-9
j_call: TRBJ2-7
d_call: TRBD2

cdr3_aa: CASSRHGELFF
v_call: TRBV2
j_call: TRBJ2-2
d_call: .

cdr3_aa: CATSDPRGSNYNEQFF
v_call: TRBV24-1
j_call: TRBJ2-1
d_call: .

cdr3_aa: CASSEPPETQYF
v_call: TRBV6-1
j_call: TRBJ2-5
d_call: .

cdr3_aa: CASHSGANVLTF
v_call: TRBV2
j_call: TRBJ2-6
d_call: .

cdr3_aa: CASSLGASGRAHEQFF
v_call: TRBV7-2
j_call: TRBJ2-1
d_call: TRBD2

cdr3_aa: CASSFSGTNEAFF
v_call: TRBV5-1
j_call: TRBJ1-1
d_call: .

cdr3_aa: CASSQAAREPTEAFF
v_call: TRBV3-1
j_call: TRBJ1-1
d_call: .

cdr3_aa: CASSPFTGALPNEQFF
v_call: TRBV11-2
j_call: TRBJ2-1
d_call: .

cdr3_aa: CASSQREGSIGYTF
v_call: TRBV4-2
j_call: TRBJ1-2
d_call: .

cdr3_aa: CASSSRSGGADQETQYF
v_call: TRBV6-2/TRBV6-3
j_call: TRBJ2-5
d_call: .

cdr3_aa: CSASPPSWEKLFF
v_call: TRBV20-1
j_call: TRBJ1-4
d_call: .

cdr3_aa: CASSKKWDSTSYEQYF
v_call: TRBV7-2
j_call: TRBJ2-7
d_call: .

cdr3_aa: CASSLAGSRVGNEQFF
v_call: TRBV5-4
j_call: TRBJ2-1
d_call: .

cdr3_aa: CASSLAGWSYEQYF
v_call: TRBV12-3/TRBV12-4
j_call: TRBJ2-7
d_call: .